This TCR beta chain was sequenced during a study of T cell changes during pregnancy in multiple sclerosis. Clones were sequenced by immunoSEQ multiplex PCR, and TCRdb holds only the in-frame ones, with some missing. Among some 21,000 clones, over 80% were seen once, and the ten largest hold about 15%. This CDR3 region has 16 residues. In germline, CDR1 is MRHNA, CDR2 SNTAGT. Trimming removed 2 bases from V and 2 bases from J; junction bases left unmatched: 4. This clone was observed a handful of times. Specimen: CD8+ T cells from peripheral blood mononuclear cells, collected in the first trimester of pregnancy. The clonotype comes from a female donor in good health, enrolled as a control in a pregnancy study. V is TRBV6-4 and J is TRBJ2-3; 10 nucleotides line up with TRBD2. The CDR3 region is CASSDEAGGITDTQYF. DNA of the CDR3: TGTGCCAGCAGTGACGAAGCGGGGGGGATCACAGATACGCAGTATTTT.